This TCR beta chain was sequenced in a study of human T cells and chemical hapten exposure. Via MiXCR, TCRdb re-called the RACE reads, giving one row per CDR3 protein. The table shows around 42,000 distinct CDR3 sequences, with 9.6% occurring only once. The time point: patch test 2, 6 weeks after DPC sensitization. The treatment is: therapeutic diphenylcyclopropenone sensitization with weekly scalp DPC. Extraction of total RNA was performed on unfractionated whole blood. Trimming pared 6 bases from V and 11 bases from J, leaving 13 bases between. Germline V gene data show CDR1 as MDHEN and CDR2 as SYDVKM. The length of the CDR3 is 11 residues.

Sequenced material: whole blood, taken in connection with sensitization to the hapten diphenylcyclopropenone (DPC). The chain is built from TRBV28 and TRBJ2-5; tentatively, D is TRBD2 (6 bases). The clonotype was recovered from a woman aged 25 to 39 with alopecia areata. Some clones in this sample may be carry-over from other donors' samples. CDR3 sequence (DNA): TGTGCCAGCAGCTACTCGGGAGCTCAGTACTTC. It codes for CASSYSGAQYF.